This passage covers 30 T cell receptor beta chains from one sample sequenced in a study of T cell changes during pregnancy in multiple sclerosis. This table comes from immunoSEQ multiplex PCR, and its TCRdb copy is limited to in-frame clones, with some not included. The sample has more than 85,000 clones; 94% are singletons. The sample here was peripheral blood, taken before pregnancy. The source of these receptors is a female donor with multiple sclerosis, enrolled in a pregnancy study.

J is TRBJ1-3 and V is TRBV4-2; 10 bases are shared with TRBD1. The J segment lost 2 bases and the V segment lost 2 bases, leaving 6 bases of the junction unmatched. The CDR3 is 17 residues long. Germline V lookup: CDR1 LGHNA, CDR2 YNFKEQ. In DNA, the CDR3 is TGTGCCAGCAGCCAATACCTCGGACAGGGGGCTGGAAACACCATATATTTT. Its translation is CASSQYLGQGAGNTIYF.

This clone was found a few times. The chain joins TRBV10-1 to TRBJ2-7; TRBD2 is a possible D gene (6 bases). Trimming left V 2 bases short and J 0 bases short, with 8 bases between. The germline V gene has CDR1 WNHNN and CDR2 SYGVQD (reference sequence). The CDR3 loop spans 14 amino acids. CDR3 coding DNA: TGCGCCAGCAGTGAGGGAGGGAGCTCCTACGAGCAGTACTTC. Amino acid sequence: CASSEGGSSYEQYF.

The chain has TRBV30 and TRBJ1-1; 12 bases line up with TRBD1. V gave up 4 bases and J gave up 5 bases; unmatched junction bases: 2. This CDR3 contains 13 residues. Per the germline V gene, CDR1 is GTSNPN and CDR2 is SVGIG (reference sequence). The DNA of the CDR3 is TGTGCCTGGAAGGGACAGGGGGCAACTGAAGCTTTCTTT. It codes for CAWKGQGATEAFF.

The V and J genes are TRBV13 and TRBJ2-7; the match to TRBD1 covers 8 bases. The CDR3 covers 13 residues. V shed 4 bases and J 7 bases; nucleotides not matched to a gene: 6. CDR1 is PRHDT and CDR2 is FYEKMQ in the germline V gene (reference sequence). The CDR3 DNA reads TGTGCCAGCAGCTCGGGACAGGCCTGGGAGCAGTACTTC. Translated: CASSSGQAWEQYF.

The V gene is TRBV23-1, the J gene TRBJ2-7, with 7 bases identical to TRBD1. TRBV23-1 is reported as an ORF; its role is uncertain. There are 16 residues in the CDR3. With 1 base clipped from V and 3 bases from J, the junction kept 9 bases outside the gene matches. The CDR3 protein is CASSQYTGDLSYEQYF. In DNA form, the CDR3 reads TGCGCCAGCAGTCAATATACAGGGGATCTGAGCTACGAGCAGTACTTC.

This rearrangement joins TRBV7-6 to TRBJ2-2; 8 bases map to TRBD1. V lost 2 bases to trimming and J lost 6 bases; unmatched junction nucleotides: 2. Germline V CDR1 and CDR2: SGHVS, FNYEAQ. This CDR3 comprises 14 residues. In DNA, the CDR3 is TGTGCCAGCAGCTTAACGACAGGGGCCGGGGAGCTGTTTTTT. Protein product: CASSLTTGAGELFF.

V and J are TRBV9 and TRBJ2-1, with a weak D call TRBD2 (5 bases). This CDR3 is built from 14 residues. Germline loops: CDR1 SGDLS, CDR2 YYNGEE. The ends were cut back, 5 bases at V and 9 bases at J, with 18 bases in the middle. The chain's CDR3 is CASRGSNSLGEQFF. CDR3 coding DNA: TGTGCCAGCAGGGGGAGTAACTCCCTCGGTGAGCAGTTCTTC. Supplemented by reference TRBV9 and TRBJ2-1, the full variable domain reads DSGVTQTPKHLITATGQRVTLRCSPRSGDLSVYWYQQSLDQGLQFLIQYYNGEERAKGNILERFSAQQFPDLHSELNLSSLELGDSALYFCASRGSNSLGEQFFGPGTRLTVL.

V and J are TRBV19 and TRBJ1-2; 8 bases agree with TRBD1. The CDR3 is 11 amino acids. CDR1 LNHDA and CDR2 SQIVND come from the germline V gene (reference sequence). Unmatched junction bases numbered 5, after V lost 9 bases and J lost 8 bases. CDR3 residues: CASRTGQGYTF. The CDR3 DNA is TGTGCCAGCCGGACAGGGCAAGGCTACACCTTC.

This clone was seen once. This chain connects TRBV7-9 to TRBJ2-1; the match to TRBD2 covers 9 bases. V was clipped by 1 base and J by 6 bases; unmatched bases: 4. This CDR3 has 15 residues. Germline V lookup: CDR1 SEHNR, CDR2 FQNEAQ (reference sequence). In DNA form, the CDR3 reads TGTGCCAGCAGCTTAGAGGCGGGAGGGCTCAATGAGCAGTTCTTC. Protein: CASSLEAGGLNEQFF.

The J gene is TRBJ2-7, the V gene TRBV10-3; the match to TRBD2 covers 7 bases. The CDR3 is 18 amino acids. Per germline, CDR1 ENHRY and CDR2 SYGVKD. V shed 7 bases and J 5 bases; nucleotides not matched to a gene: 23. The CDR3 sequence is CAINPKGGIRDYPHEQYF. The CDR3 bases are TGTGCCATCAACCCGAAGGGCGGTATTCGGGACTACCCCCACGAGCAGTACTTC.

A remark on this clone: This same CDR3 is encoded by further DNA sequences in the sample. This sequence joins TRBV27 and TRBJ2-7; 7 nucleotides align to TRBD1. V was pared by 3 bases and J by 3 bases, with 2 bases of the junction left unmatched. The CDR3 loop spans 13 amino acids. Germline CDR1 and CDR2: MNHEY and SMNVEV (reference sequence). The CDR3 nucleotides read TGTGCCAGCAGTTTGACAGGGAACTACGAGCAGTACTTC. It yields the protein CASSLTGNYEQYF.

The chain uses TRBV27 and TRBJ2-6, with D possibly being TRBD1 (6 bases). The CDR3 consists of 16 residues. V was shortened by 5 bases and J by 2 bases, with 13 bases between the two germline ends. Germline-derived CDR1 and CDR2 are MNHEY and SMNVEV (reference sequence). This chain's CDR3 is CASSDQGSAGANVLTF. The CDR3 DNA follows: TGTGCCAGCAGTGATCAGGGGTCGGCTGGGGCCAACGTCCTGACTTTC. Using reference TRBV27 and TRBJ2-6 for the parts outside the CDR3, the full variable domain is EAQVTQNPRYLITVTGKKLTVTCSQNMNHEYMSWYRQDPGLGLRQIYYSMNVEVTDKGDVPEGYKVSRKEKRNFPLILESPSPNQTSLYFCASSDQGSAGANVLTFGAGSRLTVL.

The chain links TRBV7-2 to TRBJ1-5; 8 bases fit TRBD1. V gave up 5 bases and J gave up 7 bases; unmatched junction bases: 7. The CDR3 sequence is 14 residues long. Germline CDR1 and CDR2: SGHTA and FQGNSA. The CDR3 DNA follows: TGTGCCAGCAGCCGTGGACAGGGAGGGCAGCCCCAGCATTTT. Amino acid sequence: CASSRGQGGQPQHF.

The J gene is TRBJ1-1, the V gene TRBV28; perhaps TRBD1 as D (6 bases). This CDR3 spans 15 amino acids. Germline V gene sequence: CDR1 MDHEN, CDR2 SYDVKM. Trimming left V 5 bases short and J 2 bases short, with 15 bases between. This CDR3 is CASSPGGQPNTEAFF. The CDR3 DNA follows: TGTGCCAGCAGTCCCGGCGGACAGCCTAACACTGAAGCTTTCTTT.

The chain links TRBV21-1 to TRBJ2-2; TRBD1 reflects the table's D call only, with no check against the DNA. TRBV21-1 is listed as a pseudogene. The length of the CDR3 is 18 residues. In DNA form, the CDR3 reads TGTGCCAGCAGCAACCAGGGACAGGGGGGAAGATACACCGGGGAGCTGTTTTTT. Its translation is CASSNQGQGGRYTGELFF.

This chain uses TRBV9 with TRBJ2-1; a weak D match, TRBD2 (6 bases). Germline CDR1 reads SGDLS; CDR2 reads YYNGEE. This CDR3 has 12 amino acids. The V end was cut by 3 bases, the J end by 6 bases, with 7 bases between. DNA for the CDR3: TGTGCCAGCAGCGCGACTAGCAATGAGCAGTTCTTC. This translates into CASSATSNEQFF.

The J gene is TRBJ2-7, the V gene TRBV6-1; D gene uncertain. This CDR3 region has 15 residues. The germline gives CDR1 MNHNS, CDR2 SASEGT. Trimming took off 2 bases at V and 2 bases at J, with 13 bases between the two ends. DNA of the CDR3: TGTGCCAGCAGTGAAACGTCGCACCCAGCCTACGAGCAGTACTTC. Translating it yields CASSETSHPAYEQYF.

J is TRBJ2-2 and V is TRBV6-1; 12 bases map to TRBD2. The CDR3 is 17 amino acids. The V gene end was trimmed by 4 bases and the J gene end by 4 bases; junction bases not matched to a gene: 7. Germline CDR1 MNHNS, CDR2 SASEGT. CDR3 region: CASSALAGGLLTGELFF. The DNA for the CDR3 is TGTGCCAGCAGTGCTCTAGCGGGAGGGCTCCTCACCGGGGAGCTGTTTTTT.

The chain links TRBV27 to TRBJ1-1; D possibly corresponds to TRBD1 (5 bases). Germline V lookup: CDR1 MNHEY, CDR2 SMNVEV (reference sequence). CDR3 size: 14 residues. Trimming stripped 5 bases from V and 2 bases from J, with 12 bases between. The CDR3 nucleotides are TGTGCCAGCAGTATCCGGGGGTCAAACACTGAAGCTTTCTTT. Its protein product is CASSIRGSNTEAFF.

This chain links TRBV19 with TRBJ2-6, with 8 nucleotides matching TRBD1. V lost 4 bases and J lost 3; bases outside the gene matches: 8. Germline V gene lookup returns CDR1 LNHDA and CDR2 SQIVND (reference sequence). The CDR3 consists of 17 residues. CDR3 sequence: CASSRTGTGGGANVLTF. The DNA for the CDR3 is TGTGCCAGTAGTAGAACGGGGACAGGCGGTGGGGCCAACGTCCTGACTTTC.

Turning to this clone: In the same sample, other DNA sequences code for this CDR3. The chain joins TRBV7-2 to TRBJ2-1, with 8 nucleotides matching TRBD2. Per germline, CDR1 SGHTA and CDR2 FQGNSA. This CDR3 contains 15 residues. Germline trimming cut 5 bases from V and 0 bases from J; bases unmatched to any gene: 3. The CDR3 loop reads CASSLLAGSYNEQFF. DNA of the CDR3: TGTGCCAGCAGCCTTCTAGCGGGCTCCTACAATGAGCAGTTCTTC.

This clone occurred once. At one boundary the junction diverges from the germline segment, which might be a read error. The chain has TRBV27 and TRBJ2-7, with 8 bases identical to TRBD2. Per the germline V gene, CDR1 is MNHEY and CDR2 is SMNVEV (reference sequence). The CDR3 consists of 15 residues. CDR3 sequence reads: CASSYSGASSHEQYF. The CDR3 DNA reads TGTGCCAGCAGTTATAGCGGGGCCTCCTCCCACGAGCAGTACTTC.

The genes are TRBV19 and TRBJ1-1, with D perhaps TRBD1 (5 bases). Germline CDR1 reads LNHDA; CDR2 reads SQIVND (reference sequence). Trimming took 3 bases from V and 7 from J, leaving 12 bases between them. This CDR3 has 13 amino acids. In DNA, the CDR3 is TGTGCCAGTAGTATGGTAGGGGTTGATGAAGCTTTCTTT. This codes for CASSMVGVDEAFF.

The CDR3 sequence: CASSQGFVEAFF. The CDR3 nucleotides are TGTGCCAGTAGTCAGGGTTTCGTTGAAGCTTTCTTT. V usage is TRBV19 and J usage is TRBJ1-1, with a tentative D call TRBD1 (5 bases). The CDR3 contains 12 residues. CDR1 and CDR2 (germline): LNHDA, SQIVND (reference sequence). V lost 5 bases, J lost 7 bases, and 11 bases lay in between.

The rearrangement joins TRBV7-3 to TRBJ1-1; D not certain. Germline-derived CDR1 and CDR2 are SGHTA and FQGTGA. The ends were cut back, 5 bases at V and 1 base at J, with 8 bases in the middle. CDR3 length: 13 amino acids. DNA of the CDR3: TGTGCCAGCAGCGAACAAAAGAACACTGAAGCTTTCTTT. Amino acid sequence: CASSEQKNTEAFF.

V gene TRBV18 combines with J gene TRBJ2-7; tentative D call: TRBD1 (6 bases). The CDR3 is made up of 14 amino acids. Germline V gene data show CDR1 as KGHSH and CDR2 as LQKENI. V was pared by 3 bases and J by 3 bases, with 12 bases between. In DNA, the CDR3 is TGTGCCAGCTCACCCAGGACAGCCGTCTACGAGCAGTACTTC. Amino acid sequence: CASSPRTAVYEQYF.

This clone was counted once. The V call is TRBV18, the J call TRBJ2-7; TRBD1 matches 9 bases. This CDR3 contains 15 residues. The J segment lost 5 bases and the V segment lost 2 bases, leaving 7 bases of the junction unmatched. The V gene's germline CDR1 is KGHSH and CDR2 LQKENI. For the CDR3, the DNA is TGTGCCAGCTCACCAACCGGGACAGGGACCCACGAGCAGTACTTC. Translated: CASSPTGTGTHEQYF.

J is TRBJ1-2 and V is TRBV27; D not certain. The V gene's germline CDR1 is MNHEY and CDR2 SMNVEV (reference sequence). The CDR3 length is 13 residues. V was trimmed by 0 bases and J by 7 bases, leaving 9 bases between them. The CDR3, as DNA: TGTGCCAGCAGTTTATCGCCGGGTGCTGGCTACACCTTC. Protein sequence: CASSLSPGAGYTF.

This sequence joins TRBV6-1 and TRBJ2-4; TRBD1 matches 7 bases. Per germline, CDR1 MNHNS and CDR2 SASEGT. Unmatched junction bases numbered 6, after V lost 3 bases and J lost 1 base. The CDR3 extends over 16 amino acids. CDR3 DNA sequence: TGTGCCAGCAGTGAGTCCCCCAGGGGGGCCAAAAACATTCAGTACTTC. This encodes CASSESPRGAKNIQYF.

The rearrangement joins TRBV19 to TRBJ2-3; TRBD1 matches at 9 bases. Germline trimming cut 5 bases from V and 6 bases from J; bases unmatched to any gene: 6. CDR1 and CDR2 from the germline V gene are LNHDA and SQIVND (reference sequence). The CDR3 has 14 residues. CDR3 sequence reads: CASSLTGGLDTQYF. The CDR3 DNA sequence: TGTGCCAGTAGTCTTACAGGGGGCCTCGATACGCAGTATTTT.